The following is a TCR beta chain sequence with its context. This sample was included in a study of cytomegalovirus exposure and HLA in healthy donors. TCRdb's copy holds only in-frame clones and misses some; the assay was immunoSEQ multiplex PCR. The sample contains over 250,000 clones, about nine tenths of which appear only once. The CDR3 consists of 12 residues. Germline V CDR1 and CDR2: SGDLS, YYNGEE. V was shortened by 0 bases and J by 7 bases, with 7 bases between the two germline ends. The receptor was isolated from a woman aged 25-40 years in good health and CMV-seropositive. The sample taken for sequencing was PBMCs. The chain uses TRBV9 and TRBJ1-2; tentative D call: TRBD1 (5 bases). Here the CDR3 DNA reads TGTGCCAGCAGCGTAGTGGGGGGTGGCTACACCTTC. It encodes CASSVVGGGYTF.